Listed below are T cell receptor beta chains from one sample, sequenced in a study of T-cell reconstitution after alpha-beta-depleted transplantation in children. TCRdb re-analysed the PCR reads in MiXCR, keeping a single row per CDR3 protein. Of around 370,000 distinct CDR3 sequences listed, 10% are singletons. Sample: PBMCs from the stem cell graft donor, taken from the stem cell graft. These receptors came from a human donor who donated a stem cell graft to a child with acute lymphoblastic leukemia. The CDR3 runs from the conserved cysteine through the conserved F or W. A D gene is named only where the DNA matches it firmly. Size is stated for part of the rows, as once, few or many counts, or as a class when the clone is expanded.

j_gene | d_gene | v_gene | abundance | CDR3aa | CDR3nt
TRBJ2-4 | . | TRBV28 | . | CATNNRVAKNIQYF | TGTGCCACCAATAACAGGGTAGCCAAAAACATTCAGTACTTC
TRBJ2-3 | TRBD2 | TRBV7-6 | many | CASSLGTSGSTDTQYF | TGTGCCAGCAGCTTAGGGACTAGCGGGAGCACAGATACGCAGTATTTT
TRBJ2-3 | . | TRBV7-9 | few | CASSLNSYHTDTQYF | TGTGCCAGCAGCTTGAACTCATACCACACAGATACGCAGTATTTT
TRBJ2-5 | TRBD2 | TRBV7-2 | few | CASSYGLAGGQETQYF | TGTGCCAGCAGCTACGGACTAGCGGGGGGCCAAGAGACCCAGTACTTC
TRBJ2-2 | . | TRBV5-1 | many | CASSLTVPGELFF | TGCGCCAGCAGCTTGACGGTCCCCGGGGAGCTGTTTTTT
TRBJ1-3 | . | TRBV11-2 | . | CASSLDIWGSGNTIYF | TGTGCCAGCAGCTTAGATATATGGGGGTCTGGAAACACCATATATTTT
TRBJ1-5 | TRBD1 | TRBV6-5 | many | CASLSRDSINQPQHF | TGTGCCAGCCTGTCCCGGGACAGTATCAATCAGCCCCAGCATTTT
TRBJ2-2 | TRBD2 | TRBV3-1 | many | CASSPLGGGGELFF | TGTGCCAGCAGCCCCTTAGGCGGGGGCGGGGAGCTGTTTTTT
TRBJ2-1 | TRBD2 | TRBV5-1 | . | CASSSLAGDYNEQFF | TGCGCCAGCAGCTCCCTAGCGGGAGACTACAATGAGCAGTTCTTC
TRBJ2-7 | . | TRBV9 | many | CASSPLGDPYEQYF | TGTGCCAGCAGCCCACTTGGGGACCCCTACGAGCAGTACTTC
TRBJ1-5 | . | TRBV7-9 | . | CASSHPSGQGPQHF | TGTGCCAGCAGCCACCCCTCGGGCCAAGGGCCCCAGCATTTT
TRBJ1-1 | TRBD1 | TRBV5-1 | . | CASKRDRGQNTEAFF | TGCGCCAGCAAGAGGGACAGGGGGCAGAACACTGAAGCTTTCTTT
TRBJ2-7 | . | TRBV27 | . | CASSFRVGSGSYEQYF | TGTGCCAGCAGTTTTAGAGTGGGCTCGGGTTCCTACGAGCAGTACTTC
TRBJ2-3 | . | TRBV12-3/TRBV12-4 | few | CASSPGTHFAGTDTQYF | TGTGCCAGCAGTCCAGGGACTCACTTTGCGGGCACAGATACGCAGTATTTT
TRBJ2-3 | TRBD2 | TRBV20-1 | few | CSARGLAGPWSDTQYF | TGCAGTGCTAGGGGACTAGCGGGACCTTGGAGCGATACGCAGTATTTT
TRBJ2-7 | . | TRBV20-1 | . | CSASGSAQEQYF | TGCAGTGCTAGCGGGAGCGCTCAGGAGCAGTACTTC
TRBJ2-1 | TRBD2 | TRBV5-1 | few | CASLEGLGYNEQFF | TGCGCCAGCCTGGAGGGACTAGGATACAATGAGCAGTTCTTC
TRBJ1-5 | TRBD1 | TRBV20-1 | few | CSALGQGRNQPQHF | TGCAGTGCCCTAGGACAGGGGCGCAATCAGCCCCAGCATTTT
TRBJ1-5 | . | TRBV6-5 | many | CASSYSGDGGQPQHF | TGTGCCAGCAGTTACTCAGGGGACGGAGGACAGCCCCAGCATTTT
TRBJ2-3 | . | TRBV7-9 | many | CASSLGELHRTDTQYF | TGTGCCAGCAGCTTAGGGGAACTCCACCGCACAGATACGCAGTATTTT
TRBJ2-2 | TRBD2 | TRBV2 | . | CASRGLAGLDLNTGELFF | TGTGCCAGCAGAGGACTAGCGGGATTAGATTTGAACACCGGGGAGCTGTTTTTT
TRBJ2-1 | TRBD2 | TRBV19 | many | CASNLAGVYEQFF | TGTGCCAGTAACCTAGCGGGAGTCTATGAGCAGTTCTTC
TRBJ2-7 | . | TRBV20-1 | . | CSARDQTALSTEQYF | TGCAGTGCTAGAGATCAAACCGCATTATCCACCGAGCAGTACTTC
TRBJ1-2 | . | TRBV29-1 | . | CSVAGVEYGYTF | TGCAGCGTCGCGGGGGTCGAGTATGGCTACACCTTC
TRBJ1-5 | TRBD1 | TRBV6-5 | . | CASSRSGQGNQPQHF | TGTGCCAGCAGTCGCTCAGGACAGGGGAATCAGCCCCAGCATTTT
TRBJ1-1 | TRBD1 | TRBV29-1 | . | CSVAAQGAAEAFF | TGCAGCGTTGCAGCGCAGGGGGCTGCTGAAGCTTTCTTT
TRBJ2-1 | . | TRBV20-1 | few | CSARDIGNEQFF | TGCAGTGCTAGAGATATAGGGAATGAGCAGTTCTTC
TRBJ2-6 | TRBD2 | TRBV7-3 | few | CASSRIPSGGGANVLTF | TGTGCCAGCAGCCGCATACCCTCGGGGGGTGGGGCCAACGTCCTGACTTTC
TRBJ2-1 | TRBD1 | TRBV20-1 | . | CSARRQGQGHEQFF | TGCAGTGCTAGGCGACAGGGCCAAGGGCATGAGCAGTTCTTC
TRBJ2-7 | TRBD1 | TRBV29-1 | . | CSVEDPDRVYEQYF | TGCAGCGTTGAAGATCCGGACAGGGTATACGAGCAGTACTTC
TRBJ2-1 | TRBD1 | TRBV9 | many | CASSAGQGGYNEQFF | TGTGCCAGCAGCGCCGGACAGGGAGGCTACAATGAGCAGTTCTTC
TRBJ2-5 | TRBD2 | TRBV9 | few | CASSVGGGPETQYF | TGTGCCAGCAGCGTAGGGGGAGGGCCAGAGACCCAGTACTTC
TRBJ2-5 | . | TRBV5-1 | . | CASSPGGQETQYF | TGCGCCAGCAGCCCTGGAGGTCAAGAGACCCAGTACTTC
TRBJ2-3 | . | TRBV29-1 | . | CSVEGYRSTDTQYF | TGCAGCGTCGAAGGCTACAGAAGCACAGATACGCAGTATTTT
TRBJ1-5 | . | TRBV20-1 | few | CSADPGPESNQPQHF | TGCAGTGCTGACCCTGGGCCGGAGAGCAATCAGCCCCAGCATTTT
TRBJ2-3 | . | TRBV25-1 | . | CALSPVTAATDTQYF | TGTGCCCTATCCCCTGTGACGGCGGCGACAGATACGCAGTATTTT
TRBJ2-1 | . | TRBV5-1 | . | CASSLVAGLGGYNEQFF | TGCGCCAGCAGCTTGGTGGCAGGCCTTGGAGGGTACAATGAGCAGTTCTTC